The present entry profiles one T cell receptor (beta chain) with its context. Its antigen is undetermined. This entry is derived from a study of OX40 agonist ivuxolimab in advanced cancers. As for the study in general: Those enrolled were approximately 87% male, with a mean age of 60 years and ages from roughly 20 to 90.

Findings of the study overall: Some nonresponders likewise displayed low normalized T-cell clonal expansion.

Blood sampling took place at baseline, cycle 4 day 1, and cycle 7 day 1. Clones were sequenced by immunoSEQ multiplex PCR, and TCRdb holds only the in-frame ones, with some missing. The sample lists almost 70,000 clones, around 90% occurring once. The clonotype comes from an adult with an advanced solid tumor such as melanoma, head and neck, liver or kidney cancer. The source material was CD4+ or CD8+ T cells sorted from blood, sampled in a trial of the OX40 agonist ivuxolimab.

For the CDR3, the DNA is TGTGCCAGCAGTCTCGGGGGGCAGCGCACCGGGGAGCTGTTTTTT. This sequence encodes CASSLGGQRTGELFF. This rearrangement joins TRBV28 to TRBJ2-2; possibly TRBD2 for D (7 bases). The CDR3 contains 15 residues. The V end was cut by 5 bases, the J end by 4 bases, with 14 bases between. The germline V gene has CDR1 MDHEN and CDR2 SYDVKM.